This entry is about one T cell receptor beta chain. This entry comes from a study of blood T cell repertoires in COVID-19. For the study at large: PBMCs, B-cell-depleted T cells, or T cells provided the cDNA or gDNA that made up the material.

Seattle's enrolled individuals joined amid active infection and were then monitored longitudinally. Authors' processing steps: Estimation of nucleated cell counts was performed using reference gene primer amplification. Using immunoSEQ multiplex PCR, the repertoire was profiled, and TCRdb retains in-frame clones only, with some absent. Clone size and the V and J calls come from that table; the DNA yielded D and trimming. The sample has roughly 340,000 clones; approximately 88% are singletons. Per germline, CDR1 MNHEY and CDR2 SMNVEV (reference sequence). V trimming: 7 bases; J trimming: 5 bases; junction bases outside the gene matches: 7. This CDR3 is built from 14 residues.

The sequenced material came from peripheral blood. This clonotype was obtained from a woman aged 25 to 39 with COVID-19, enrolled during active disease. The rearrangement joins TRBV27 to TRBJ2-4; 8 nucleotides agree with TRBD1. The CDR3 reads CASTSGQAENIQYF. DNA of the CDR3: TGTGCCAGCACCTCGGGACAGGCCGAAAACATTCAGTACTTC.